This T cell receptor beta chain was obtained from a study of T cell clones after liver transplantation. Study at large: In this trial, immunosuppression withdrawal was attempted within 2 years of liver transplant.

For this clone: What it binds is not known.

The method was immunoSEQ multiplex PCR; TCRdb's version includes in-frame clones alone and lacks a portion of them. Altogether tens of thousands of clones are present, roughly 80% being singletons, with the ten largest covering roughly 2.8%. Study-level findings and limits: Compared with third party-reactive sequences, donor-reactive ones declined more, independent of withdrawal success. Conclusions were preliminary, with small, heterogeneous patient groups.

The TCR was taken from a human patient who received a liver transplant. The T cells may come from the graft donor. The specimen comprised CD4+ T cells from blood, sampled at the 22-month timepoint.

CDR3 region: CASSLRRALRQPQHF. In DNA, the CDR3 is TGTGCCAGCTCCCTCCGGAGGGCCCTCCGGCAGCCCCAGCATTTT. This chain uses TRBV18 with TRBJ1-5; D is undetermined. CDR1 is KGHSH and CDR2 is LQKENI in the germline V gene. Trimming pared 6 bases from V and 7 bases from J, leaving 19 bases between. The CDR3 runs to 15 residues.